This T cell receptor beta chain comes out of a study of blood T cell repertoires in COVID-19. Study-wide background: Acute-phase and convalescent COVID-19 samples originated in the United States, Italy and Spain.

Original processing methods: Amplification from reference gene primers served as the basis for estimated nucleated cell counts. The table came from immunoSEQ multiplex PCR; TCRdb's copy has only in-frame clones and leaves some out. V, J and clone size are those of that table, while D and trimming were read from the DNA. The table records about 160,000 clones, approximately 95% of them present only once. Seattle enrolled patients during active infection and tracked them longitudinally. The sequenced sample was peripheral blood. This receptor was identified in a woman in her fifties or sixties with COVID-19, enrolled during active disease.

CDR3 DNA sequence: TGTGCCAGCAGTTGGACTACAGGGGTCGGGGAGCTGTTTTTT. Protein sequence: CASSWTTGVGELFF. This chain uses TRBV6-2 or TRBV6-3 with TRBJ2-2, with D tentatively TRBD1 (7 bases). Trimming took 4 bases from V and 7 from J, leaving 13 bases between them. The CDR3 contains 14 residues. The germline V gene has CDR1 MNHEY and CDR2 SVGEGT.